This T cell receptor (beta chain) was captured by sequencing in a study of blood T cell repertoires in COVID-19. This clone was counted once. Produced via immunoSEQ multiplex PCR; TCRdb's table is partial and in-frame only. The sample carries a few hundred thousand clones, roughly 80% recorded once. The CDR3 loop spans 14 amino acids. V lost 2 bases, J lost 8 bases, and 16 bases lay in between. Looked up from germline, CDR1 is GTSNPN and CDR2 is SVGIG (reference sequence). This receptor was taken from a woman aged 40 to 50 with acute COVID-19. The source material was PBMCs or T cells enriched from blood (not recorded which). The chain employs TRBV30 and TRBJ1-3; tentative D call: TRBD1 (6 bases). The CDR3 DNA sequence: TGTGCCTGGAGTTACGACAGGTCGCGGTACACCATATATTTT. Residues: CAWSYDRSRYTIYF. Full variable domain (rest looked up from reference TRBV30 and TRBJ1-3): SQTIHQWPATLVQPVGSPLSLECTVEGTSNPNLYWYRQAAGRGLQLLFYSVGIGQISSEVPQNLSASRPQDRQFILSSKKLLLSDSGFYLCAWSYDRSRYTIYFGEGSWLTVV.